The clone carrying this TCR beta chain has only a few counts. The CDR3 is 15 residues long. The germline gives CDR1 LNHDA, CDR2 SQIVND (reference sequence). Trimming pared 1 base from V and 0 bases from J, leaving 9 bases between. The data belong to a study of beta chain features in type 1 diabetes. Isolated RNA was reverse transcribed in full, so expressed TCRB transcripts were sequenced. Method: immunoSEQ multiplex PCR; TCRdb's copy keeps in-frame clones and lacks some. The sample lists 160,000 or so clones; 11% were seen once. This clonotype was obtained from a man aged 18 to 29 in good health. The source material was central memory CD4+ T cells from blood. The genes are TRBV19 and TRBJ1-1; D is unresolved. CDR3 loop: CASSIAWAMNTEAFF. In nucleotides, the CDR3 is TGTGCCAGTAGTATAGCTTGGGCGATGAACACTGAAGCTTTCTTT.